Given below is one T cell receptor (beta chain) in context. The antigen is not known. CDR3 size: 12 residues. The germline V gene encodes CDR1 MDHEN and CDR2 SYDVKM. V was trimmed by 3 bases and J by 7 bases, leaving 10 bases between them. Both 60 Vbeta primers and 13 Jbeta primers went into the PCR. Data came from immunoSEQ multiplex PCR; TCRdb stores just in-frame clones and leaves some out. In the table there are around 150,000 clones, about 83% of which are singletons. The sample originates from a study of cytomegalovirus exposure and HLA in healthy donors. Study-wide findings and caveats: Both high specificity and high sensitivity reportedly marked the classifier's diagnosis of cytomegalovirus status. Solely CMV serostatus was available to characterize immune exposure. Differences between HLA loci emerged in a later analysis of TCR association rates, with DRB1 most and HLA-C fewest.

The rearrangement uses TRBV28 and TRBJ2-7, with no clear D. This receptor was obtained from a woman in her 30s in good health and CMV-seronegative. The sample was PBMCs. The CDR3 bases are TGTGCCAGCAGTTTGGGCAGGTGGGAGCAGTACTTC. Encoded protein: CASSLGRWEQYF.